This T cell receptor beta chain was captured in a study of read filtering for tumor transcriptome and immune sequencing. The wider study: Whole-transcriptome libraries were prepared after DNase treatment. TCR-mapped reads were about 4.05 to 10.27 million with IR-seq versus roughly 85 to 1,400 with RNA-seq.

This library used roughly 0.4 ug RNA and molecular barcoded adaptors spanning alpha/delta and beta/gamma chains. TCRdb analysed the reads with MiXCR anew, one entry per CDR3 protein. The table includes approximately 90,000 distinct CDR3 sequences, roughly 21% detected once. At the time of active disease, bone marrow was collected from every patient. The sample holds many counts of this clonotype. Germline CDR1 is MDHEN and CDR2 is SYDVKM. V shed 6 bases, J shed 8 bases, and the junction held 10 bases outside the gene matches. The CDR3 is made up of 15 amino acids. Input material: a population of CD138-negative cells sorted from bone marrow. The clonotype was recovered from a donor over 35 with multiple myeloma. This chain connects TRBV28 to TRBJ1-4; 9 bases line up with TRBD1. The CDR3 bases are TGTGCCAGCAGCCCCGGGACAGGGCGAGGAGAAAAACTGTTTTTT. Its translation: CASSPGTGRGEKLFF.